Listed below are T cell receptor beta chains from one sample, sequenced in a study of T cell responses to AZD1222 COVID-19 vaccine. The method was immunoSEQ multiplex PCR; TCRdb's version includes in-frame clones alone and lacks a portion of them. Here the sample spans about 120,000 clones, less than 95% being singletons. Sequences were derived from peripheral blood, sampled on day 0 of MenACWY control vaccination. Receptors originate from an adult in good health. The CDR3 runs from the conserved cysteine through the conserved F or W. D genes are given only for firm matches. Clone size, where shown, is once, few, many, or a class for clones that have expanded.

d_call	clone_size	v_call	j_call	cdr3_aa	cdr3_nt
TRBD1	few	TRBV3-1/TRBV3-2	TRBJ1-6	CASSQGDRDNSPLHF	TGTGCCAGCAGCCAAGGGGACAGGGACAATTCACCCCTCCACTTT
TRBD1	.	TRBV24-1	TRBJ2-1	CATSDLRQGGYNEQFF	TGTGCCACCAGTGACCTAAGACAGGGGGGGTACAATGAGCAGTTCTTC
.	.	TRBV6-2/TRBV6-3	TRBJ1-5	CASSPNGGLQPQHF	TGTGCCAGCAGCCCGAATGGCGGGTTGCAGCCCCAGCATTTT
.	.	TRBV6-4	TRBJ1-2	CASSPMAGGTYGYTF	TGTGCCAGCAGCCCCATGGCCGGGGGTACCTATGGCTACACCTTC
TRBD1	.	TRBV4-3	TRBJ1-2	CASSQDLRDRGRGYGYTF	TGCGCCAGCAGCCAAGATCTCCGGGACAGGGGGCGCGGGTATGGCTACACCTTC
TRBD1	.	TRBV4-1	TRBJ1-1	CASSQLFRGSGTEAFF	TGCGCCAGCAGCCAATTGTTCAGGGGGTCGGGCACTGAAGCTTTCTTT
TRBD2	.	TRBV6-4	TRBJ2-5	CASSDSLAGGQRETQYF	TGTGCCAGCAGTGACTCGCTAGCGGGGGGGCAGCGGGAGACCCAGTACTTC
.	.	TRBV7-9	TRBJ2-3	CASSAITDTQYF	TGTGCCAGCTCCGCAATCACAGATACGCAGTATTTT
.	.	TRBV7-9	TRBJ2-1	CASSLPQTSYSYNEQFF	TGTGCCAGCAGCTTACCCCAAACTAGCTACTCCTACAATGAGCAGTTCTTC
TRBD1	few	TRBV9	TRBJ1-2	CASSRSTGAYGYTF	TGTGCCAGCAGCCGATCGACAGGGGCCTATGGCTACACCTTC
.	.	TRBV28	TRBJ1-4	CASWRGPNEKLFF	TGTGCCAGCTGGCGGGGGCCTAATGAAAAACTGTTTTTT
TRBD1	.	TRBV29-1	TRBJ1-2	CSVGLYPPGTALANYGYTF	TGCAGCGTTGGCCTCTACCCGCCCGGGACAGCATTAGCTAACTATGGCTACACCTTC
TRBD1	few	TRBV6-5	TRBJ2-5	CASSLPGGGETQYF	TGTGCCAGCAGCTTGCCAGGGGGCGGAGAGACCCAGTACTTC
TRBD2	.	TRBV9	TRBJ2-1	CASSLRTSYNEQFF	TGTGCCAGCAGCCTCAGGACTAGTTACAATGAGCAGTTCTTC
.	.	TRBV19	TRBJ1-1	CASSRVPMNTEAFF	TGTGCCAGTAGTAGGGTTCCCATGAACACTGAAGCTTTCTTT
TRBD1	.	TRBV28	TRBJ1-2	CASSSWDSYGYTF	TGTGCCAGCAGTTCATGGGACAGCTATGGCTACACCTTC
.	once	TRBV10-3	TRBJ2-7	CAISESLRGGGRDEQYF	TGTGCCATCAGTGAGTCCCTCAGGGGAGGAGGGAGGGACGAGCAGTACTTC
.	.	TRBV6-2/TRBV6-3	TRBJ1-5	CASSWKQGYNQPQHF	TGTGCCAGCAGTTGGAAACAGGGATACAATCAGCCCCAGCATTTT
.	once	TRBV29-1	TRBJ1-2	CSVSGRYGYTF	TGCAGCGTTAGCGGGAGGTATGGCTACACCTTC
.	.	TRBV5-6	TRBJ2-1	CASSFGAYNEQFF	TGTGCCAGCAGCTTTGGGGCCTACAATGAGCAGTTCTTC
TRBD2	.	TRBV7-9	TRBJ2-5	CASSLGTSGGQETQYF	TGTGCCAGCAGCTTGGGGACTAGCGGGGGGCAAGAGACCCAGTACTTC
.	.	TRBV7-2	TRBJ2-7	CASSSALGVTYEQYF	TGTGCCAGCAGCTCGGCATTGGGGGTAACCTACGAGCAGTACTTC
.	once	TRBV5-6	TRBJ1-5	CASSLAPGEGDQPQHF	TGTGCCAGCAGCTTGGCACCAGGGGAAGGGGATCAGCCCCAGCATTTT
TRBD1	.	TRBV28	TRBJ2-1	CATWSRDRRRDASSYNEQFF	TGTGCCACCTGGTCCCGGGACAGGCGTCGGGACGCGAGCTCCTACAATGAGCAGTTCTTC
.	.	TRBV7-9	TRBJ1-3	CASSRSPISGNTIYF	TGTGCCAGCAGCCGATCTCCCATTTCTGGAAACACCATATATTTT
.	once	TRBV6-5	TRBJ1-1	CASSYDLIMNTEAFF	TGTGCCAGCAGTTATGATCTTATCATGAACACTGAAGCTTTCTTT
.	.	TRBV4-2	TRBJ2-6	CASSQEGAAGANVLTF	TGTGCCAGCAGCCAAGAAGGGGCAGCAGGGGCCAACGTCCTGACTTTC
.	.	TRBV19	TRBJ1-1	CASRPGPALGNTEAFF	TGTGCCAGTAGGCCGGGACCCGCCTTGGGGAACACTGAAGCTTTCTTT
TRBD1	once	TRBV3-1/TRBV3-2	TRBJ2-2	CASSLGQGGTGELFF	TGTGCCAGCAGCCTGGGACAGGGTGGGACCGGGGAGCTGTTTTTT
TRBD2	once	TRBV6-5	TRBJ2-3	CASRGGGADTQYF	TGTGCCAGCAGGGGCGGGGGGGCGGATACGCAGTATTTT
TRBD2	.	TRBV3-1/TRBV3-2	TRBJ2-2	CASSRTSGDPGGELFF	TGTGCCAGCAGCCGGACTAGCGGTGACCCGGGCGGGGAGCTGTTTTTT
.	once	TRBV4-1	TRBJ1-2	CASSQGGTGFNYGYTF	TGCGCCAGCAGCCAAGGAGGTACAGGGTTCAACTATGGCTACACCTTC
.	.	TRBV4-1	TRBJ2-3	CASSQGQPDTPQYF	TGCGCCAGCAGCCAAGGACAGCCAGATACGCCGCAGTATTTT
TRBD1	.	TRBV5-1	TRBJ2-5	CASSLRTGGMETQYF	TGCGCCAGCAGCCTTAGGACAGGGGGGATGGAGACCCAGTACTTC
.	.	TRBV6-5	TRBJ1-5	CASRGVVGNQPQHF	TGTGCCAGCAGGGGGGTGGTAGGCAATCAGCCCCAGCATTTT
.	.	TRBV3-1/TRBV3-2	TRBJ2-7	CASSPGPALVAYEQYF	TGTGCCAGCAGCCCTGGTCCAGCGTTAGTGGCCTACGAGCAGTACTTC
TRBD2	.	TRBV9	TRBJ2-1	CASARGGHNYNEQFF	TGTGCCAGCGCCCGGGGGGGACATAACTACAATGAGCAGTTCTTC
TRBD1	.	TRBV6-2/TRBV6-3	TRBJ1-5	CASSQRGTARQPQHF	TGTGCCAGCAGCCAAAGAGGGACAGCCCGACAGCCCCAGCATTTT
.	.	TRBV6-5	TRBJ1-2	CASSPVEGIYGYTF	TGTGCCAGCAGCCCCGTGGAGGGGATATATGGCTACACCTTC
TRBD2	.	TRBV7-8	TRBJ2-4	CASSLQGRGGRRAKNIQYF	TGTGCCAGCAGCCTTCAGGGCCGCGGGGGGCGAAGGGCCAAAAACATTCAGTACTTC
TRBD2	.	TRBV5-4	TRBJ2-3	CASSRLAGSTDTQYF	TGTGCCAGCAGCCGACTAGCGGGGAGCACAGATACGCAGTATTTT